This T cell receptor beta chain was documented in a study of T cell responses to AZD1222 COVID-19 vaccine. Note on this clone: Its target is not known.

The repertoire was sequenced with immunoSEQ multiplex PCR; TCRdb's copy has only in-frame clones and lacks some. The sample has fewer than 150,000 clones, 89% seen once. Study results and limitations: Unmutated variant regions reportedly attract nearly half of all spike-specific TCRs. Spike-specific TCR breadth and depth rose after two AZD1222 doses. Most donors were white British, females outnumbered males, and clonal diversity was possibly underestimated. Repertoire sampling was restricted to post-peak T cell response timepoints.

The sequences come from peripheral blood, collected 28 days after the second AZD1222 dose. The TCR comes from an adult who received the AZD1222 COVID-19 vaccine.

The CDR3 sequence: CASSRDPRVDEQFF. As DNA, the CDR3 is TGTGCCAGCAGCAGGGATCCTAGAGTCGATGAGCAGTTCTTC. J is TRBJ2-1 and V is TRBV7-6; D is unclear. The CDR3 extends over 14 amino acids. Between the trimmed V and J ends, which lost 5 bases and 8 bases, there was a span of 16 bases. Germline V gene sequence: CDR1 SGHVS, CDR2 FNYEAQ. The full variable domain, rest sourced from reference TRBV7-6 and TRBJ2-1, is GAGVSQSPRYKVTKRGQDVALRCDPISGHVSLYWYRQALGQGPEFLTYFNYEAQQDKSGLPNDRFSAERPEGSISTLTIQRTEQRDSAMYRCASSRDPRVDEQFFGPGTRLTVL.